The 17 T cell receptor beta chains given below trace back to one sample, sequenced in a study of human T cells and chemical hapten exposure (dated by TCRdb to about 2021). In light of the paper, this sample's time point label describes: patch test 1, 2 weeks after DPC sensitization. In light of the paper, this sample's treatment or condition label describes: therapeutic diphenylcyclopropenone sensitization with weekly scalp DPC. The method was RACE. The sequencer was a NextSeq 500. TCRdb handled the public reads itself, with Q25 trimming in fastp and clone calling in MiXCR, and kept productive beta chains. Each CDR3 protein gets just one entry, which takes the most common genes and DNA from the rows behind it. The table for this sample lists 370,000 or so distinct CDR3 sequences; more than 4.5% of them were counted only once. About 2.2% of the sample is in the top ten clones. This sample comprised whole blood, obtained in connection with sensitization to the hapten diphenylcyclopropenone (DPC). All receptors come from a woman in her forties or fifties with alopecia areata. Some clones in this sample may be carry-over from other donors' samples.

This clonotype was observed a few times. The chain recombines TRBV3-1 with TRBJ1-2; no reliable D call. Trimming took 5 bases from V and 2 from J, leaving 6 bases between them. Germline loops: CDR1 LGHDT, CDR2 YNNKEL (reference sequence). The CDR3 is made up of 12 amino acids. The CDR3 sequence is CASSVENYGYTF. The DNA of the CDR3 is TGTGCCAGCAGCGTAGAAAACTATGGCTACACCTTC.

The V call is TRBV6-6, the J call TRBJ1-5, with D hard to call. V was trimmed by 3 bases and J by 7 bases, leaving 7 bases between them. The CDR3 is 12 residues long. Per the germline V gene, CDR1 is MNHNY and CDR2 is SVGAGI (reference sequence). CDR3 sequence: CASSYQSQPQHF. The CDR3 region has the DNA TGTGCCAGCAGTTATCAATCGCAGCCCCAGCATTTT.

This chain uses TRBV7-7 with TRBJ1-1; D unresolved. The germline V gene has CDR1 SSHAT and CDR2 FNYEAQ (reference sequence). CDR3 size: 13 residues. The germline V and J ends were trimmed by 5 bases and 1 base, with 8 bases remaining between them. In DNA form, the CDR3 reads TGTGCCAGCAGCCGGGAATGGAACACTGAAGCTTTCTTT. This encodes CASSREWNTEAFF. Filled out from reference TRBV7-7 and TRBJ1-1, the complete variable domain reads GAGVSQSPRYKVTKRGQDVTLRCDPISSHATLYWYQQALGQGPEFLTYFNYEAQPDKSGLPSDRFSAERPEGSISTLTIQRTEQRDSAMYRCASSREWNTEAFFGQGTRLTVV.

The chain couples TRBV27 to TRBJ2-1; 10 nucleotides align to TRBD2. This CDR3 is 19 amino acids long. The junction had 15 bases not matched to a gene; V was cut back by 0 bases and J by 7 bases. CDR1 and CDR2 from the germline V gene are MNHEY and SMNVEV (reference sequence). The chain's CDR3 is CASSLSRPLLAGSGNEQFF. CDR3 sequence (DNA): TGTGCCAGCAGTTTATCGCGGCCTTTACTAGCGGGGTCGGGTAATGAGCAGTTCTTC.

A few counts support this clonotype. CDR3 bases: TGTGCCAGCAGGAGACTAGCGGGAGCCAATGAGCAGTTCTTC. Encoded protein: CASRRLAGANEQFF. J is TRBJ2-1 and V is TRBV28, with TRBD2 matching over 12 bases. Germline values: CDR1 MDHEN, CDR2 SYDVKM. This CDR3 contains 14 residues. V dropped 6 bases and J dropped 6; count of bases not matched to a gene: 3.

This clonotype was recorded many times. The chain recombines TRBV5-5 with TRBJ2-2; either TRBD1 or TRBD2 may fit D (6 bases each). Germline V CDR1 and CDR2: SGHKS, YYEKEE (reference sequence). The CDR3 runs to 16 residues. V was shortened by 5 bases and J by 5 bases, with 19 bases between the two germline ends. The CDR3 region is CASRDSPGAGTGELFF. In DNA form, the CDR3 reads TGTGCCAGCAGGGATTCTCCGGGGGCAGGGACCGGGGAGCTGTTTTTT. The full variable domain, with the rest looked up from reference TRBV5-5 and TRBJ2-2, is DAGVTQSPTHLIKTRGQQVTLRCSPISGHKSVSWYQQVLGQGPQFIFQYYEKEERGRGNFPDRFSARQFPNYSSELNVNALLLGDSALYLCASRDSPGAGTGELFFGEGSRLTVL.

This clonotype was counted many times. The rearrangement links TRBV12-3 or TRBV12-4 to TRBJ2-3; D is unclear. The V end lost 4 bases, the J end lost 8 bases, and 10 bases lay between the germline ends. This CDR3 is built from 12 residues. The CDR3 is CASSSVSGTQYF. CDR3 nucleotide sequence: TGTGCCAGCAGTTCGGTTAGTGGTACGCAGTATTTT.

This clonotype has a handful of counts. The chain joins TRBV7-8 to TRBJ2-7, with D possibly TRBD2 on 6 matching bases. V was trimmed by 1 base and J by 4 bases, leaving 11 bases between them. This CDR3 is 14 amino acids long. Germline-derived CDR1 and CDR2 are SGHVS and FQNEAQ. The CDR3 coding sequence is TGTGCCAGCAGCTTAGGCCATGCGGGATACGAGCAGTACTTC. Translating gives CASSLGHAGYEQYF.

This clonotype was counted only a few times. This rearrangement joins TRBV7-2 to TRBJ2-5; D is possibly TRBD2 (5 bases). The CDR3 is 17 amino acids. Trimming cost V 1 base and J 7 bases, with 22 bases left between them. CDR1 is SGHTA, CDR2 FQGNSA, per germline. CDR3 residues: CASSLDGGGAPYRTQYF. The CDR3 DNA reads as TGTGCCAGCAGCTTAGACGGAGGCGGAGCCCCGTATAGGACCCAGTACTTC.

This clonotype has a handful of counts. The chain links TRBV4-2 to TRBJ1-1; tentative D call: TRBD1 (6 bases). Germline loops: CDR1 LGHNA, CDR2 YNFKEQ. V dropped 2 bases and J dropped 2 bases, with 24 bases sitting between them. The CDR3 has 19 residues. The CDR3 nucleotides read TGTGCCAGCAGCCAATATTCCTGGACAGCGGTGGGACTAAACACTGAAGCTTTCTTT. This codes for CASSQYSWTAVGLNTEAFF.

The sample holds many counts of this clonotype. The chain is built from TRBV20-1 and TRBJ2-5, with D possibly being TRBD1 or TRBD2 (5 bases each). Trimming took 2 bases from V and 5 from J, leaving 15 bases between them. Germline CDR1 is DFQATT and CDR2 is SNEGSKA (reference sequence). The CDR3 covers 14 residues. CDR3 residues: CSARFGGREETQYF. DNA of the CDR3: TGCAGTGCTAGATTCGGCGGCAGGGAGGAGACCCAGTACTTC.

The genes are TRBV20-1 and TRBJ2-7; D is perhaps TRBD1 or TRBD2 (5 bases each). With 1 base removed from V and 4 bases from J, the gap between germline ends came to 20 bases. Germline-derived CDR1 and CDR2 are DFQATT and SNEGSKA (reference sequence). The CDR3 has 16 residues. The CDR3 spells CSARVPRDLPRYEQYF. The DNA of the CDR3 is TGCAGTGCTAGAGTTCCCCGGGACCTCCCCAGGTACGAGCAGTACTTC.

This clonotype was picked up many times. The chain is built from TRBV7-2 and TRBJ2-3; D is possibly TRBD2 (5 bases). The V and J ends lost 5 bases and 4 bases respectively, with 10 bases between them. Germline V gene sequence: CDR1 SGHTA, CDR2 FQGNSA. This CDR3 contains 13 residues. CDR3 sequence (DNA): TGTGCCAGCAGCCTTCGAGGGTCAGATACGCAGTATTTT. Encoded protein: CASSLRGSDTQYF.

This clonotype has a count of ten or more. The chain joins TRBV20-1 to TRBJ2-1, with 12 bases that match TRBD2. There are 16 residues in the CDR3. Per the germline V gene, CDR1 is DFQATT and CDR2 is SNEGSKA (reference sequence). Unmatched junction bases numbered 6, after V lost 6 bases and J lost 0 bases. CDR3 nucleotides: TGCAGTGCCACGAGGACTAGCGGGGCCTCCTACAATGAGCAGTTCTTC. Amino acids: CSATRTSGASYNEQFF.

V usage is TRBV30 and J usage is TRBJ2-7; no firm D call. CDR3 length: 14 residues. Trimming removed 0 bases at V and 4 bases at J, with 13 bases between. The germline gives CDR1 GTSNPN, CDR2 SVGIG (reference sequence). The CDR3 nucleotides read TGTGCCTGGAGTGTATCCAGTCCTGTTTACGAGCAGTACTTC. Translated, it gives CAWSVSSPVYEQYF. The full variable domain, its missing parts supplied by reference TRBV30 and TRBJ2-7, is SQTIHQWPATLVQPVGSPLSLECTVEGTSNPNLYWYRQAAGRGLQLLFYSVGIGQISSEVPQNLSASRPQDRQFILSSKKLLLSDSGFYLCAWSVSSPVYEQYFGPGTRLTVT.

This clonotype was recorded at least ten times. The V and J genes are TRBV4-3 and TRBJ1-6; no clear D gene. V was trimmed by 1 base and J by 10 bases, leaving 14 bases between them. Germline CDR1 and CDR2: LGHNA and YSLEER. The CDR3 sequence is 15 residues long. The CDR3 here is CASSQGEGGRSPLHF. CDR3 bases: TGCGCCAGCAGCCAAGGAGAGGGAGGAAGGTCACCCCTCCACTTT.

This clonotype was counted at least ten times. This rearrangement joins TRBV28 to TRBJ2-2; no firm D call. V shed 6 bases and J shed 3 bases, with 8 bases lying between them. Germline loops: CDR1 MDHEN, CDR2 SYDVKM. This CDR3 comprises 13 residues. CDR3 in amino acids: CASRRWDTGELFF. In DNA, the CDR3 is TGTGCCAGCAGGCGATGGGACACCGGGGAGCTGTTTTTT. The full variable domain, completed using reference TRBV28 and TRBJ2-2, is DVKVTQSSRYLVKRTGEKVFLECVQDMDHENMFWYRQDPGLGLRLIYFSYDVKMKEKGDIPEGYSVSREKKERFSLILESASTNQTSMYLCASRRWDTGELFFGEGSRLTVL.